This T cell receptor beta chain was documented in a study of T cell responses to AZD1222 COVID-19 vaccine (TCRdb year 2021). Turning to the overall study: A total of more than 230 trial participants underwent TCR sequencing, of whom approximately 210 received two doses of AZD1222 and approximately 25 received two doses of the MenACWY control vaccine. Enrollment into the trials was organized by age into subgroups of 18-55, 56-69 and 70-plus years, and those subgroups contained around 150, 28 and 57 TCR-sequenced participants, respectively. Findings and caveats that apply to the study as a whole: After two AZD1222 doses, both the breadth and the depth of spike-specific TCRs were significantly higher than at day 0 and than in MenACWY recipients. Because no day 14 peak-response samples were available, the repertoires could be characterized only after the peak T cell response. The vaccine-associated CD4 TCRs covered the entire spike protein, and the dominant responses fell in regions 160-218 and 743-854. Most participants were white British and females outnumbered males, and the authors suggested that clonal diversity may have been underestimated. In the small 56-69-year group, the increase in depth fell short of significance, most likely because of low power. Conclusions about previously exposed vaccinees were limited because only a handful of AZD1222 recipients were SARS-CoV-2 seropositive at baseline. Nearly half of unique spike-specific TCRs reportedly recognized epitopes outside regions mutated in the B.1.351 and B.1.1.7 variants.

The CDR3 regions of human TCRbeta chains were analyzed by immunosequencing. Under the source paper's analysis protocol: Repertoire TCRs were checked for matches against a reference library of SARS-CoV-2-specific TCRs that had been generated using the MIRA antigen-specificity platform. Breadth was defined as the fraction of unique TCRs that were SARS-CoV-2-associated, and depth was defined as the fraction of total T cells that were SARS-CoV-2-associated. Each spike-specific TCR was assigned to its reactive spike region and to a CD4 or CD8 class using the MIRA data. Log10-transformed breadth and depth values were compared by one-way ANOVA with Sidak's multiple comparisons tests. TCRdb carries this immuneACCESS record with in-frame sequences only. Its versions omit some clonotypes, under half of them owing to an unresolved V gene in the studies checked, with the rest unexplained. V and J calls and clone size are those listed in that table; D and trimming were worked out from the DNA. This sample comprises tens of thousands of clones, around nine tenths of them detected only once. The ten most abundant clones make up roughly 4.5% of the sample.

From its cysteine to its phenylalanine, the CDR3 spans 12 amino acids. Just the 36-base CDR3 DNA is kept, in frame starting at base 1. CDR1 and CDR2 (GTSNPN, SVGIG) derive from the germline V gene (reference sequence). Trimming takes 7 bases from V and 4 bases from J, and the germline ends sit 13 bases apart. With regard to this clone: Its specific antigen is unknown. Per-base qualities were not stored, and no clone one base away is much larger.

Explained via the paper, the time point label denotes: baseline before first vaccination. Read against the paper, the sample's treatment or condition label means: meningococcal conjugate vaccine given as trial control. The vaccinee samples were drawn from two UK trials, COV001 and COV002, one of which was a single-blind randomized controlled phase 2/3 trial testing AZD1222 (ChAdOx1 nCoV-19) in healthy adults. Trial participant PBMC samples were collected at day 0 and day 28 after the second dose for TCRbeta chain sequencing. The sample consisted of peripheral blood, taken on day 0 of MenACWY control vaccination. The V gene is TRBV30 and the J gene is TRBJ1-2; the best D guess is TRBD1, with 6 bases matching. The sequence was obtained from an adult in good health. CDR3 sequence: CASEQGAYGYTF. The DNA reads TGTGCCTCCGAACAGGGAGCCTATGGCTACACCTTC.